The clone carrying this T cell receptor beta chain was observed a few times. Its antigen is not known. These data are taken from a study of cytomegalovirus exposure and HLA in healthy donors. The length of the CDR3 is 12 residues. Study outcomes and limitations: In a later analysis, most CMV-associated TCR beta chains appeared HLA-restricted. Some V segments could not be told apart, so they were left out, TRBV6-2 and TRBV6-3 among them.

Use of 60 Vbeta and 13 Jbeta primers characterized the PCR. TCRdb's copy holds only in-frame clones and misses some; the assay was immunoSEQ multiplex PCR. The table records approximately 130,000 clones, over 65% of them present only once. This chain links TRBV12-2 with TRBJ2-7; the DNA was not compared with TRBD2, the D call given in the table. TRBV12-2 represents a pseudogene. The clonotype was recovered from a man over 45 in good health and CMV-seronegative. Source material: PBMCs. CDR3 in DNA: TGTGCAAGTCGGGAGGGGCTGGGGGAGCAGTACTTC. Its protein is CASREGLGEQYF.